This TCR beta chain was obtained from a study of cytomegalovirus exposure and HLA in healthy donors. Study results and caveats: Across donors, most TCRs were seen rarely, yet some public ones were widespread. The authors listed some 150 TCR beta chains as cytomegalovirus-associated. Under in vitro conditions, three CMV-associated chains were confirmed as specific for CMV antigens. TCR clusters originating in the first cohort tended to co-occur in the roughly 120 validation repertoires, according to a later analysis.

The table came from immunoSEQ multiplex PCR; TCRdb's copy has only in-frame clones and leaves some out. Here the sample spans about 180,000 clones, about 85% being singletons. In the case of this clone: Its antigen is not known.

This CDR3 contains 17 residues. V was pared by 6 bases and J by 2 bases, with 11 bases of the junction left unmatched. Per germline, CDR1 KGHSH and CDR2 LQKENI. The TCR originated in a man between 18 and 35 years old in good health and CMV-seropositive. The chain is built from TRBV18 and TRBJ1-3; 9 nucleotides match TRBD1. What was sequenced was PBMCs. CDR3 in amino acids: CASSRDRGISTGNTIYF. The CDR3 coding sequence is TGTGCCAGCTCTAGAGACAGGGGGATTTCGACTGGAAACACCATATATTTT. The whole variable domain, filled in from reference TRBV18 and TRBJ1-3, reads NAGVMQNPRHLVRRRGQEARLRCSPMKGHSHVYWYRQLPEEGLKFMVYLQKENIIDESGMPKERFSAEFPKEGPSILRIQQVVRGDSAAYFCASSRDRGISTGNTIYFGEGSWLTVV.